A selection of T cell receptor beta chains follows, all from one sample in a study of Graves' ophthalmopathy and Graves' hyperthyroidism. In TCRdb, the multiplex PCR reads were re-called with MiXCR into one record per CDR3 protein. Found here are roughly 700,000 distinct CDR3 sequences, approximately 40% of them singletons; the top ten hold approximately 46%. Sequencing was done on a sample of peripheral blood. The receptors here all came from an adult man with Graves' ophthalmopathy. Each CDR3 is given with its conserved first and last residue. D genes are given only for firm matches. Some rows mark clone size as missing; the rest say once, few, many or name a class of expanded clone.

V	D	J	size	CDR3	DNA
TRBV2	TRBD1	TRBJ1-4	many	CASSGEPGQASNEKLFF	TGTGCCAGCAGCGGAGAGCCAGGACAGGCCTCTAATGAAAAACTGTTTTTT
TRBV29-1	TRBD1	TRBJ2-7	-	CSVLTGGYEQYF	TGCAGCGTTCTGACAGGGGGCTACGAGCAGTACTTC
TRBV2	-	TRBJ2-5	-	CASSQDSFDPRETQYF	TGTGCCAGCAGCCAAGATTCGTTTGACCCTCGGGAGACCCAGTACTTC
TRBV29-1	-	TRBJ1-4	many	CSVDNVGEVNEKLFF	TGCAGCGTTGACAATGTCGGTGAGGTTAATGAAAAACTGTTTTTT
TRBV7-9	-	TRBJ2-7	-	CASSHEVRAGDPDEQYF	TGCGCCAGCAGCCATGAAGTACGCGCCGGCGACCCGGACGAGCAGTACTTC
TRBV2	TRBD1	TRBJ2-7	-	CASRETGKTYEQYF	TGTGCCAGCAGAGAGACAGGGAAGACCTACGAGCAGTACTTC
TRBV10-3	-	TRBJ1-2	many	CAISESASYGYTF	TGTGCCATCAGTGAGTCCGCGAGCTATGGCTACACCTTC
TRBV10-3	-	TRBJ2-3	-	CAISGGSTDTQYF	TGTGCCATCAGCGGGGGAAGCACAGATACGCAGTATTTT
TRBV9	-	TRBJ1-4	few	CASSVEGRRGEKLFF	TGTGCCAGCAGCGTAGAGGGTCGTCGGGGGGAAAAACTGTTTTTT
TRBV11-1	-	TRBJ2-5	many	CASSAAQETQYF	TGTGCCAGCAGCGCCGCGCAAGAGACCCAGTACTTC
TRBV5-1	TRBD1	TRBJ1-4	-	CASSPGTGGAYEKLFF	TGCGCCAGCAGCCCGGGGACAGGGGGCGCGTATGAAAAACTGTTTTTT
TRBV9	TRBD1	TRBJ2-7	-	CASSPETGGYEQYF	TGTGCCAGCAGCCCAGAAACAGGGGGCTACGAGCAGTACTTC
TRBV11-2	-	TRBJ2-1	-	CASSLRPGADNEQFF	TGTGCCAGCAGCCTCCGACCAGGGGCGGACAATGAGCAGTTCTTC
TRBV15	-	TRBJ1-5	many	CATSRDVTGRGSNQPQHF	TGTGCCACCAGCAGAGATGTAACGGGACGGGGAAGCAATCAGCCCCAGCATTTT
TRBV29-1	-	TRBJ1-2	many	CSVEVGGRMGAEGYTF	TGCAGCGTTGAAGTCGGGGGGCGTATGGGGGCAGAAGGCTACACCTTC
TRBV7-2	TRBD1	TRBJ2-7	-	CASSLRDSDMYEQYF	TGTGCCAGCAGCCTCCGGGACAGCGATATGTACGAGCAGTACTTC
TRBV20-1	TRBD1	TRBJ2-7	-	CSPTGAESYEQYF	TGCAGTCCGACAGGGGCAGAATCCTACGAGCAGTACTTC
TRBV20-1	TRBD1	TRBJ2-7	few	CSAPIRDRGFEQYF	TGCAGTGCTCCGATCCGGGACAGGGGGTTCGAGCAGTACTTC
TRBV29-1	TRBD1	TRBJ1-4	-	CSATGTGDEKLFF	TGCAGCGCCACCGGGACAGGGGATGAAAAACTGTTTTTT
TRBV6-1	TRBD1	TRBJ1-2	-	CASSAAGTAYGYTF	TGTGCCAGCAGTGCGGCCGGGACAGCCTATGGCTACACCTTC
TRBV2	TRBD1	TRBJ1-4	few	CASSAQGWEKKLFF	TGTGCCAGCAGTGCACAGGGGTGGGAAAAAAAACTGTTTTTT
TRBV9	TRBD1	TRBJ2-1	-	CASSVGDRGVHNEQFF	TGTGCCAGCAGCGTTGGGGACAGGGGTGTCCACAATGAGCAGTTCTTC
TRBV10-3	-	TRBJ1-1	-	CAISRDANTEAFF	TGTGCCATCAGTCGGGACGCGAACACTGAAGCTTTCTTT
TRBV5-4	-	TRBJ2-7	few	CASSAQGSSDEQYF	TGTGCCAGCAGCGCCCAGGGGAGCAGCGACGAGCAGTACTTC
TRBV6-5	TRBD1	TRBJ1-6	-	CASTTGTGISPLHF	TGTGCCAGCACTACCGGGACAGGGATCTCACCCCTCCACTTT
TRBV5-6	-	TRBJ2-5	few	CASSDMGETQYF	TGTGCCAGCAGCGATATGGGGGAGACCCAGTACTTC
TRBV10-2	-	TRBJ2-5	many	CASSSYRVRETQYF	TGCGCCAGCAGTTCCTATCGGGTTCGGGAGACCCAGTACTTC
TRBV7-9	-	TRBJ1-1	-	CASRRATEAFF	TGTGCCAGCAGACGGGCTACTGAAGCTTTCTTT
TRBV2	TRBD1	TRBJ1-2	few	CASKSGTGSSNYGYTF	TGTGCCAGCAAATCCGGGACAGGGAGTTCCAATTATGGCTACACCTTC
TRBV13	-	TRBJ1-2	-	CASSLNYRPNYGYTF	TGTGCCAGCAGCTTAAACTACAGACCAAACTATGGCTACACCTTC
TRBV29-1	TRBD1	TRBJ1-2	many	CSAIEGQDPRHGYTF	TGCAGCGCGATCGAGGGACAGGACCCTCGGCATGGCTACACCTTC
TRBV9	TRBD1	TRBJ1-5	-	CASSYSNVDRAGVPQHF	TGTGCCAGCAGTTACTCGAATGTTGACAGGGCGGGAGTGCCCCAGCATTTT
TRBV29-1	-	TRBJ1-2	many	CSGTSDGHYGYTF	TGCAGCGGGACATCGGACGGGCACTATGGCTACACCTTC
TRBV7-9	TRBD1	TRBJ2-6	-	CASSLPGQGISGANVLTF	TGCGCCAGCAGCCTCCCCGGACAGGGAATCTCTGGGGCCAACGTCCTGACTTTC
TRBV6-5	-	TRBJ2-5	-	CASSYSRDRDLQETQYF	TGTGCCAGCAGTTACTCCCGGGACCGGGACTTACAAGAGACCCAGTACTTC
TRBV2	-	TRBJ2-7	-	CAVPGDQGHTGEQYF	TGTGCCGTTCCGGGAGATCAGGGACACACCGGGGAGCAGTACTTC
TRBV10-1	TRBD1	TRBJ2-2	many	CASSYGQVTGELFF	TGCGCCAGCAGTTACGGACAGGTCACCGGGGAGCTGTTTTTT
TRBV7-9	-	TRBJ2-7	-	CASSRILHWGASEQYF	TGTGCCAGCAGCCGCATTTTACATTGGGGGGCCTCCGAGCAGTACTTC
TRBV19	-	TRBJ1-1	-	CASSMDPIRVNTEAFF	TGTGCCAGTAGTATGGACCCGATCAGAGTGAACACTGAAGCTTTCTTT
TRBV29-1	-	TRBJ1-2	many	CSVEVGPNYGYTF	TGCAGCGTTGAGGTTGGCCCCAACTATGGCTACACCTTC
TRBV28	-	TRBJ1-5	-	CASLAGLHQPQHF	TGTGCCAGCCTGGCCGGGCTACATCAGCCCCAGCATTTT
TRBV10-3	TRBD1	TRBJ1-3	many	CAVRQGASPGNTIYF	TGTGCCGTCAGACAGGGGGCTTCTCCTGGAAACACCATATATTTT
TRBV20-1	-	TRBJ2-7	few	CSASLLEGNYEQYF	TGCAGTGCTAGTCTTTTAGAGGGGAATTACGAGCAGTACTTC
TRBV15	TRBD2	TRBJ2-2	few	CATSRGGGEDTGELFF	TGTGCCACCAGCAGGGGGGGGGGAGAAGACACCGGGGAGCTGTTTTTT
TRBV7-4	-	TRBJ1-1	-	CASSSCRGDEDTEAFF	TGTGCCAGCAGCTCCTGCCGGGGGGATGAGGACACTGAAGCTTTCTTT
TRBV29-1	-	TRBJ2-3	-	CSVDDRRRTSTDTQYF	TGCAGCGTTGACGACAGGCGACGGACTAGCACAGATACGCAGTATTTT
TRBV10-3	-	TRBJ2-1	-	CAPGQKVHNEQFF	TGTGCCCCCGGGCAAAAGGTGCACAATGAGCAGTTCTTC
TRBV29-1	TRBD1	TRBJ1-1	many	CSALTGGLGTEAFF	TGCAGCGCCTTGACAGGGGGCTTAGGCACTGAAGCTTTCTTT
TRBV20-1	TRBD1	TRBJ2-7	few	CSAKQGAREQYF	TGCAGTGCGAAACAGGGGGCAAGGGAGCAGTACTTC
TRBV7-7	TRBD1	TRBJ2-5	-	CASSPPHRGQPQETQYF	TGTGCCAGCAGCCCACCACACAGGGGGCAACCACAAGAGACCCAGTACTTC
TRBV25-1	TRBD1	TRBJ2-5	-	CASSNRGQETQYF	TGTGCCAGCAGTAACAGGGGACAAGAGACCCAGTACTTC
TRBV6-6	-	TRBJ2-6	-	CASRKDASGANVLTF	TGTGCCAGCAGAAAGGACGCATCTGGGGCCAACGTCCTGACTTTC
TRBV11-2	-	TRBJ2-5	many	CASSLERVGSRVAQYF	TGTGCCAGCAGCTTAGAGAGGGTGGGATCAAGAGTGGCCCAGTACTTC
TRBV10-1	-	TRBJ1-6	many	CASITGRTGNSPLHF	TGCGCCAGCATTACCGGACGGACGGGGAATTCACCCCTCCACTTT